Following are 20 T cell receptor beta chains from one sample sequenced in a study of a mutant IDH1 vaccine in newly diagnosed glioma. Method: immunoSEQ multiplex PCR; TCRdb's copy keeps in-frame clones and lacks some. Altogether roughly 51,000 clones are present, around 82% being singletons, with the ten largest covering approximately 3.3%. As for time point: week 5, during vaccination. Every vaccine dose comprised 300 ug of mutant IDH1 20-mer peptide plus topical imiquimod. These receptors have no known antigen. Sequencing was performed on PBMCs, taken from a glioma patient whose treatment included an IDH1 peptide vaccine. These receptors were taken from a woman under 30 with glioma. Some clones in this sample may be carry-over from other donors' samples.

This chain connects TRBV2 to TRBJ2-2, with 9 nucleotides matching TRBD2. V lost 6 bases and J lost 1; bases outside the gene matches: 3. The germline gives CDR1 SNHLY, CDR2 FYNNEI. This CDR3 is 15 amino acids long. This CDR3 is CASSLLAGNTGELFF. CDR3 sequence (DNA): TGTGCCAGCAGCTTACTAGCGGGGAACACCGGGGAGCTGTTTTTT.

The chain employs TRBV2 and TRBJ2-7; D unclear. Trimming shortened V by 4 bases and J by 6 bases, and 10 bases separated the two germline ends. The germline CDR1 and CDR2 sequences are SNHLY and FYNNEI. The CDR3 runs 12 residues. Here the CDR3 DNA reads TGTGCCAGCAGTGTTCTGGCGGTCGAGCAGTACTTC. Translation gives CASSVLAVEQYF.

The V call is TRBV29-1, the J call TRBJ2-1, with D uncertain. V was cut by 4 bases and J by 4 bases, with 11 bases left in between. The germline CDR1 and CDR2 sequences are SQVTM and ANQGSEA. The CDR3 extends over 13 amino acids. The CDR3 nucleotides read TGCAGCGTTGCTGGTAGTGATTACAATGAGCAGTTCTTC. Residues: CSVAGSDYNEQFF.

The V and J genes are TRBV5-1 and TRBJ1-1; D remains unclear. CDR1 is SGHRS and CDR2 is YFSETQ in the germline V gene. The V and J ends lost 0 bases and 1 base respectively, with 10 bases between them. The CDR3 sequence is 15 residues long. The CDR3 region has the DNA TGCGCCAGCAGCTTGGTGGAGGGCAGGAACACTGAAGCTTTCTTT. Protein product: CASSLVEGRNTEAFF.

V and J are TRBV29-1 and TRBJ2-7; 10 nucleotides agree with TRBD2. Losses at the gene ends were 4 bases for V and 0 bases for J; bases not matched to a gene: 15. There are 18 residues in the CDR3. Germline loops: CDR1 SQVTM, CDR2 ANQGSEA. The CDR3 sequence: CSVARAVAGGPSSYEQYF. CDR3 coding DNA: TGCAGCGTTGCTAGGGCGGTAGCGGGAGGCCCGAGCTCCTACGAGCAGTACTTC.

The chain employs TRBV7-2 and TRBJ2-7; the D call may be TRBD1 or TRBD2 (5 bases each). The CDR3 has 14 amino acids. V dropped 5 bases and J dropped 0 bases, with 11 bases sitting between them. CDR1 and CDR2 from the germline V gene are SGHTA and FQGNSA. The CDR3 spells CASSPQGASYEQYF. The CDR3 DNA reads as TGTGCCAGCAGCCCCCAGGGAGCCTCCTACGAGCAGTACTTC.

The J gene is TRBJ2-4, the V gene TRBV7-2; TRBD1 or TRBD2 may be the D gene (5 bases each). Germline V CDR1 and CDR2: SGHTA, FQGNSA. The V gene lost 1 base and the J gene lost 15 bases, with 13 bases spanning the gap. The CDR3 loop spans 12 amino acids. The CDR3 DNA sequence: TGTGCCAGCAGCTTAGATCTGGGGCGGGTGTACTTC. Its protein is CASSLDLGRVYF.

The genes are TRBV29-1 and TRBJ1-2, with D possibly being TRBD1 (6 bases). CDR1 and CDR2 (germline): SQVTM, ANQGSEA. This CDR3 contains 14 residues. The V and J ends lost 1 base and 5 bases respectively, with 14 bases between them. The CDR3 nucleotides are TGCAGCGTTGAAGGGTTGGGCAGGGGATATGGCTACACCTTC. This codes for CSVEGLGRGYGYTF. Complete variable domain (other parts from reference TRBV29-1 and TRBJ1-2): SAVISQKPSRDICQRGTSLTIQCQVDSQVTMMFWYRQQPGQSLTLIATANQGSEATYESGFVIDKFPISRPNLTFSTLTVSNMSPEDSSIYLCSVEGLGRGYGYTFGSGTRLTVV.

This CDR3 is CASSLGGQGFLLGEKLFF. CDR3 coding DNA: TGCGCCAGCAGCTTGGGAGGACAGGGTTTTTTGCTTGGCGAAAAACTGTTTTTT. The J gene is TRBJ1-4, the V gene TRBV5-1; 8 nucleotides align to TRBD1. Germline CDR1 reads SGHRS; CDR2 reads YFSETQ. CDR3 length: 18 residues. Trimming removed 0 bases from V and 8 bases from J; junction bases left unmatched: 15. Supplemented by reference TRBV5-1 and TRBJ1-4, the full variable domain reads KAGVTQTPRYLIKTRGQQVTLSCSPISGHRSVSWYQQTPGQGLQFLFEYFSETQRNKGNFPGRFSGRQFSNSRSEMNVSTLELGDSALYLCASSLGGQGFLLGEKLFFGSGTQLSVL.

V and J are TRBV7-2 and TRBJ2-7; unclear D gene. The V and J ends lost 1 base and 0 bases respectively, with 13 bases between them. The CDR3 loop spans 16 amino acids. Germline CDR1 is SGHTA and CDR2 is FQGNSA. In DNA form, the CDR3 reads TGTGCCAGCAGCTTAGGCACACGCGGAAGCTCCTACGAGCAGTACTTC. Amino acids: CASSLGTRGSSYEQYF.

V is TRBV5-1 and J is TRBJ1-1; no reliable D call. The V gene's germline CDR1 is SGHRS and CDR2 YFSETQ. This CDR3 has 13 residues. The germline V and J ends were trimmed by 2 bases and 3 bases, with 8 bases remaining between them. The CDR3 here is CASSFGRDTEAFF. The CDR3 bases are TGCGCCAGCAGCTTCGGTAGGGACACTGAAGCTTTCTTT.

This rearrangement joins TRBV7-9 to TRBJ1-3; 8 bases line up with TRBD1. Germline lookup yields CDR1 SEHNR and CDR2 FQNEAQ (reference sequence). The CDR3 extends over 14 amino acids. V shed 6 bases, J shed 3 bases, and the junction held 4 bases outside the gene matches. In DNA form, the CDR3 reads TGTGCCAGCAGTTTCACAGGGGGTGGAAACACCATATATTTT. This sequence encodes CASSFTGGGNTIYF.

A single count supports this clone. DNA of the CDR3: TGTGCTAGTGGTCTCGACATCCTCGGCGCTTACGAGCAGTACTTC. Protein sequence: CASGLDILGAYEQYF. The V call is TRBV12-5, the J call TRBJ2-7; no firm D call. The V end was cut by 5 bases, the J end by 4 bases, with 18 bases between. Germline loops: CDR1 LGHNT, CDR2 FRNRAP. The CDR3 consists of 15 residues.

The rearrangement links TRBV6-1 to TRBJ1-5; D possibly corresponds to TRBD1 (6 bases). Germline assignment: CDR1 MNHNS and CDR2 SASEGT. The V gene lost 6 bases and the J gene lost 6 bases, with 9 bases spanning the gap. This CDR3 is built from 12 residues. The CDR3 region is CASRGGSQPQHF. CDR3 nucleotide sequence: TGTGCCAGCAGGGGGGGCAGTCAGCCCCAGCATTTT.

A few counts support this clone. The gene calls are TRBV30 and TRBJ1-4; the D is unclear. From germline, CDR1 is GTSNPN and CDR2 SVGIG (reference sequence). The ends were cut back, 1 base at V and 7 bases at J, with 16 bases in the middle. The CDR3 covers 15 residues. The CDR3 protein is CAWSAVDKRAEKLFF. CDR3 coding DNA: TGTGCCTGGAGTGCCGTCGACAAACGGGCTGAAAAACTGTTTTTT.

This rearrangement joins TRBV19 to TRBJ2-7; a possible D gene is TRBD1 (6 bases). The ends were cut back, 7 bases at V and 2 bases at J, with 18 bases in the middle. Germline CDR1 reads LNHDA; CDR2 reads SQIVND (reference sequence). The CDR3 covers 15 residues. The CDR3 DNA follows: TGTGCCAGTACCACTCAGGCCACAGGGACCTACGAGCAGTACTTC. Its protein product is CASTTQATGTYEQYF.

The chain uses TRBV10-3 and TRBJ2-7; the match to TRBD1 covers 8 bases. J was trimmed by 3 bases and V by 4 bases; bases with no gene match: 5. The CDR3 sequence is 14 residues long. CDR1 ENHRY and CDR2 SYGVKD come from the germline V gene. DNA for the CDR3: TGTGCCATCAGTGGGACAGGGACAATCTACGAGCAGTACTTC. Translation: CAISGTGTIYEQYF.

The chain combines TRBV9 with TRBJ1-1; tentatively, D is TRBD1 (5 bases). The CDR3 consists of 15 residues. V was shortened by 0 bases and J by 1 base, with 10 bases between the two germline ends. The germline gives CDR1 SGDLS, CDR2 YYNGEE. In nucleotides, the CDR3 is TGTGCCAGCAGCGTAGGGTGGCAGGGGAACACTGAAGCTTTCTTT. Its protein is CASSVGWQGNTEAFF.

The chain has TRBV29-1 and TRBJ2-7; 8 bases align to TRBD2. The J segment lost 7 bases and the V segment lost 1 base, leaving 18 bases of the junction unmatched. The CDR3 extends over 17 amino acids. Germline-derived CDR1 and CDR2 are SQVTM and ANQGSEA. The CDR3 DNA sequence: TGCAGCGTTGAAGGGTTTAGCGGGGTGTCGGGGTCGCGAGAGCAGTACTTC. Protein product: CSVEGFSGVSGSREQYF.

The chain links TRBV30 to TRBJ1-1; TRBD1 is a possible D gene (6 bases). This CDR3 is 14 amino acids long. The germline CDR1 and CDR2 sequences are GTSNPN and SVGIG (reference sequence). The V gene lost 2 bases and the J gene lost 4 bases, with 14 bases spanning the gap. In DNA, the CDR3 is TGTGCCTGGAGTACAGGGCGGGCCAGCACTGAAGCTTTCTTT. Amino acids: CAWSTGRASTEAFF.